The 8 T cell receptor beta chains below were found in one sample sequenced in a study of shared clonotypes between healthy human individuals. Naive CD8 cells, CD45RO-negative and positively selected for CCR7, excluded terminally differentiated effector memory CD45RA+ cells. Repertoires were generated with immunoSEQ multiplex PCR, while TCRdb's copy carries only in-frame clones and drops some. The sample holds more than 2 million clones; around 93% are singletons and the top ten take about 1.7%. Source material: naive CD8+ T cells from PBMCs. The receptors were sampled from a man between 18 and 35 years old in good health. Some clones in this sample may be carry-over from other donors' samples.

This chain joins TRBV4-1 and TRBJ1-2, with no clear D. The CDR3 runs 14 residues. The V gene lost 1 base and the J gene lost 5 bases, with 11 bases spanning the gap. CDR1 MGHRA and CDR2 YSYEKL come from the germline V gene. The CDR3 nucleotides read TGCGCCAGCAGCCAAGCCAACCCCAAATATGGCTACACCTTC. It yields the protein CASSQANPKYGYTF.

The chain combines TRBV19 with TRBJ2-7, with 10 positions matching TRBD2. The trim removed 7 bases at V and 5 bases at J, leaving 11 bases unmatched. Germline V gene lookup returns CDR1 LNHDA and CDR2 SQIVND (reference sequence). The CDR3 runs 15 residues. CDR3 region: CASTPSGRWSDEQYF. The CDR3 nucleotides read TGTGCCAGTACCCCTAGCGGGAGATGGAGCGACGAGCAGTACTTC. Supplemented by reference TRBV19 and TRBJ2-7, the full variable domain reads DGGITQSPKYLFRKEGQNVTLSCEQNLNHDAMYWYRQDPGQGLRLIYYSQIVNDFQKGDIAEGYSVSREKKESFPLTVTSAQKNPTAFYLCASTPSGRWSDEQYFGPGTRLTVT.

The chain employs TRBV28 and TRBJ1-1; D might be TRBD1 (5 bases). Trimming cost V 5 bases and J 4 bases, with 14 bases left between them. Looked up from germline, CDR1 is MDHEN and CDR2 is SYDVKM. The CDR3 contains 14 residues. In nucleotides, the CDR3 is TGTGCCAGCAGTGAGAGGGGTATTGGCACTGAAGCTTTCTTT. This gives the protein CASSERGIGTEAFF.

The genes are TRBV2 and TRBJ2-7, with D tentatively TRBD1 (6 bases). CDR1 is SNHLY, CDR2 FYNNEI, per germline. The CDR3 covers 15 residues. Trimming removed 5 bases from V and 3 bases from J, with 17 bases in between. The CDR3 sequence is CASSPEGVMNYEQYF. The CDR3 DNA reads as TGTGCCAGCAGTCCCGAGGGGGTGATGAACTACGAGCAGTACTTC.

The rearrangement uses TRBV5-4 and TRBJ2-7; 7 positions match TRBD1. V trimming: 3 bases; J trimming: 0 bases; junction bases outside the gene matches: 6. Germline CDR1 SGHNT, CDR2 YYREEE (reference sequence). The length of the CDR3 is 15 residues. The CDR3 nucleotides are TGTGCCAGCAGCTGGGGCCGGGACAGCTCCTACGAGCAGTACTTC. Translated: CASSWGRDSSYEQYF.

CDR3 in amino acids: CASSLGGEGAYEQYF. The CDR3 nucleotides read TGTGCCAGCAGCTTAGGGGGAGAGGGCGCTTACGAGCAGTACTTC. The rearrangement uses TRBV7-3 and TRBJ2-7; D is possibly TRBD1 or TRBD2 (5 bases each). Germline CDR1 reads SGHTA; CDR2 reads FQGTGA. The CDR3 has 15 amino acids. V was trimmed by 2 bases and J by 4 bases, leaving 15 bases between them. Looking up the rest from reference TRBV7-3 and TRBJ2-7 gives the full variable domain: GAGVSQTPSNKVTEKGKYVELRCDPISGHTALYWYRQSLGQGPEFLIYFQGTGAADDSGLPNDRFFAVRPEGSVSTLKIQRTERGDSAVYLCASSLGGEGAYEQYFGPGTRLTVT.

The chain couples TRBV27 to TRBJ1-5, with 8 bases aligning to TRBD1. CDR1 is MNHEY and CDR2 is SMNVEV in the germline V gene (reference sequence). This CDR3 region has 14 residues. The ends lost 6 bases at V and 5 bases at J; junction bases unmatched: 6. The CDR3 coding sequence is TGTGCCAGCAGAGCAACAGGGGGGTATCAGCCCCAGCATTTT. Translating gives CASRATGGYQPQHF.

This chain joins TRBV18 and TRBJ2-1, with 10 bases aligning to TRBD2. V shed 6 bases, J shed 1 base, and the junction held 6 bases outside the gene matches. Looked up from germline, CDR1 is KGHSH and CDR2 is LQKENI. The CDR3 is 16 residues long. The CDR3 sequence is CASSRLAGDSYNEQFF. CDR3 in DNA: TGTGCCAGCTCGCGACTAGCGGGTGATTCCTACAATGAGCAGTTCTTC.